The 17 T cell receptor beta chains below were found in one sample sequenced in a study of T cell responses to AZD1222 COVID-19 vaccine. The assay was immunoSEQ multiplex PCR, and TCRdb's table has in-frame clones only and misses some. This repertoire shows about 35,000 clones, approximately 84% found once; its top ten account for more than 9.5%. The sequenced sample was peripheral blood, obtained 28 days after the second AZD1222 dose. The source of these receptors is an adult who received the AZD1222 COVID-19 vaccine.

This sequence joins TRBV7-9 and TRBJ1-2; D is ambiguous. The CDR3 totals 15 residues. Germline V gene data show CDR1 as SEHNR and CDR2 as FQNEAQ (reference sequence). V was pared by 2 bases and J by 0 bases, with 10 bases between. This CDR3 is CASSLRTDTNYGYTF. CDR3 nucleotides: TGTGCCAGCAGCTTAAGAACAGACACTAACTATGGCTACACCTTC.

The chain couples TRBV6-5 to TRBJ2-3, with D possibly TRBD1 on 5 matching bases. The CDR3 has 13 amino acids. CDR1 and CDR2 from the germline V gene are MNHEY and SVGAGI. V was trimmed by 6 bases and J by 5 bases, leaving 12 bases between them. CDR3 in DNA: TGTGCCAGCAGAACAGGTACACTAGATACGCAGTATTTT. Translation: CASRTGTLDTQYF.

This clone is labeled as large. The V gene is TRBV2, the J gene TRBJ1-6; a possible D gene is TRBD1 (5 bases). The CDR3 loop spans 16 amino acids. V lost 4 bases, J lost 10 bases, and 20 bases lay in between. CDR1 and CDR2 (germline): SNHLY, FYNNEI. The CDR3 reads CASSGAGPHLTSPLHF. CDR3 coding DNA: TGTGCCAGCAGTGGCGCGGGACCCCATCTGACCTCACCCCTCCACTTT.

The V and J genes are TRBV11-2 and TRBJ2-1; 8 bases map to TRBD2. The CDR3 contains 15 residues. V lost 3 bases, J lost 3 bases, and 4 bases stayed unmatched. Germline CDR1 and CDR2: SGHAT and FQNNGV. CDR3 coding DNA: TGTGCCAGCAGCTTTACTAGCGGAAACTACAATGAGCAGTTCTTC. Protein sequence: CASSFTSGNYNEQFF.

The chain is built from TRBV10-2 and TRBJ1-1, with 7 positions matching TRBD1. Per germline, CDR1 WSHSY and CDR2 SAAADI. V dropped 5 bases and J dropped 4; count of bases not matched to a gene: 1. This CDR3 has 12 residues. The CDR3 nucleotides are TGCGCCAGCAGTAGGACAGGCACTGAAGCTTTCTTT. It specifies CASSRTGTEAFF.

This chain uses TRBV12-3 or TRBV12-4 with TRBJ2-1; D perhaps matches TRBD1 (6 bases). Trimming left V 3 bases short and J 6 bases short, with 9 bases between. The CDR3 spans 13 residues. For the CDR3, the DNA is TGTGCCAGCAGTTTTATCAGGGGCAATGAGCAGTTCTTC. This codes for CASSFIRGNEQFF.

This chain links TRBV3-1 (or the pseudogene TRBV3-2) with TRBJ1-5; D is ambiguous. This CDR3 has 13 residues. Trimming removed 4 bases from V and 6 bases from J, with 10 bases in between. From germline, CDR1 is LGHDT and CDR2 YNNKEL (reference sequence). The CDR3 protein is CASSPQRAQPQHF. DNA for the CDR3: TGTGCCAGCAGCCCCCAGCGAGCTCAGCCCCAGCATTTT.

The CDR3: CASSDPSGGGLSYEQYF. The CDR3 DNA sequence: TGTGCCAGCAGTGACCCCTCCGGCGGGGGACTCTCCTACGAGCAGTACTTC. The V call is TRBV2, the J call TRBJ2-7; the match to TRBD2 covers 7 bases. The V and J ends lost 3 bases and 0 bases, in that order; junction bases with no gene match: 11. Germline CDR1 and CDR2: SNHLY and FYNNEI. The CDR3 runs 17 residues.

V gene TRBV5-6 combines with J gene TRBJ2-7; D may be TRBD1 (5 bases). V lost 0 bases and J lost 0, with 7 bases in between. The germline V gene has CDR1 SGHDT and CDR2 YYEEEE. The CDR3 contains 14 residues. The chain's CDR3 is CASSLGTPSYEQYF. Here the CDR3 DNA reads TGTGCCAGCAGCTTGGGGACACCCTCCTACGAGCAGTACTTC.

The chain couples TRBV30 to TRBJ2-2, with D tentatively TRBD1 or TRBD2 (6 bases each). CDR1 is GTSNPN and CDR2 is SVGIG in the germline V gene (reference sequence). Trimming removed 8 bases at V and 0 bases at J, with 13 bases between. The CDR3 length is 14 residues. The chain's CDR3 is CAGRGAANTGELFF. The CDR3 nucleotides read TGTGCCGGTAGGGGGGCCGCGAACACCGGGGAGCTGTTTTTT.

The chain links TRBV5-1 to TRBJ2-2, with D possibly TRBD2 on 5 matching bases. V was pared by 0 bases and J by 4 bases, with 10 bases between. The CDR3 has 15 amino acids. CDR1 and CDR2 from the germline V gene are SGHRS and YFSETQ. Here the CDR3 reads CASSLGLSTTGELFF. In nucleotides, the CDR3 is TGCGCCAGCAGCTTGGGACTATCGACCACCGGGGAGCTGTTTTTT.

This chain uses TRBV5-1 with TRBJ2-7; D is perhaps TRBD2 (6 bases). V was pared by 0 bases and J by 1 base, with 11 bases between. The CDR3 is 15 amino acids. The germline gives CDR1 SGHRS, CDR2 YFSETQ. The CDR3 sequence: CASSLAMGGSYEQYF. CDR3 nucleotides: TGCGCCAGCAGCTTGGCGATGGGGGGTTCCTACGAGCAGTACTTC.

The chain links TRBV10-3 to TRBJ1-1; the match to TRBD1 covers 9 bases. V gave up 8 bases and J gave up 1 base; unmatched junction bases: 11. CDR1 and CDR2 (germline): ENHRY, SYGVKD. The CDR3 spans 16 residues. The CDR3 region has the DNA TGTGCCATCGGTCCCGGGACAGGGAGGGGGAACACTGAAGCTTTCTTT. Its protein product is CAIGPGTGRGNTEAFF.

CDR3 region: CASSLALDPSGNEQFF. The CDR3 DNA is TGTGCCAGCAGCTTAGCGCTCGATCCGAGTGGAAATGAGCAGTTCTTC. This sequence joins TRBV7-7 and TRBJ2-1; D not certain. Germline lookup yields CDR1 SSHAT and CDR2 FNYEAQ (reference sequence). The V end lost 0 bases, the J end lost 7 bases, and 16 bases lay between the germline ends. The CDR3 consists of 16 residues. Complete variable domain (other parts from reference TRBV7-7 and TRBJ2-1): GAGVSQSPRYKVTKRGQDVTLRCDPISSHATLYWYQQALGQGPEFLTYFNYEAQPDKSGLPSDRFSAERPEGSISTLTIQRTEQRDSAMYRCASSLALDPSGNEQFFGPGTRLTVL.

This clone was observed a few times. The genes are TRBV2 and TRBJ2-7; 7 nucleotides match TRBD2. The CDR3 runs 15 residues. Germline V gene lookup returns CDR1 SNHLY and CDR2 FYNNEI. V trimming: 2 bases; J trimming: 2 bases; junction bases outside the gene matches: 6. The CDR3, as DNA: TGTGCCAGCAGTGAACTGCTAGCGGCTACCTACGAGCAGTACTTC. The encoded protein is CASSELLAATYEQYF. The full variable domain, with the rest looked up from reference TRBV2 and TRBJ2-7, is EPEVTQTPSHQVTQMGQEVILRCVPISNHLYFYWYRQILGQKVEFLVSFYNNEISEKSEIFDDQFSVERPDGSNFTLKIRSTKLEDSAMYFCASSELLAATYEQYFGPGTRLTVT.

The chain has TRBV7-9 and TRBJ2-3; perhaps TRBD2 as D (7 bases). Germline CDR1 reads SEHNR; CDR2 reads FQNEAQ (reference sequence). Trimming cost V 5 bases and J 2 bases, with 14 bases left between them. This CDR3 has 15 residues. CDR3 sequence (DNA): TGTGCCAGCAGCCCAAGGGGGGGCCACACAGATACGCAGTATTTT. This gives the protein CASSPRGGHTDTQYF.

The chain recombines TRBV6-5 with TRBJ2-2; D is ambiguous. The CDR3 has 13 residues. Trimming left V 4 bases short and J 8 bases short, with 11 bases between. Germline CDR1 and CDR2: MNHEY and SVGAGI. CDR3 protein: CASSSSGRGELFF. The CDR3 region has the DNA TGTGCCAGCAGTTCCTCGGGTAGGGGGGAGCTGTTTTTT.